This entry lists 12 T cell receptor beta chains sequenced from one sample in a study of T cell repertoires in cytomegalovirus infection. For these receptors, no antigen is known. TCRdb fed the reads into MiXCR, producing one record per CDR3 protein. This sample has 250,000 to 400,000 distinct CDR3 sequences, with around 25% found just once. The sequenced sample was cultured PBMCs, obtained from culture after CMV antigen stimulation. These receptor sequences come from a human donor in good health (CMV status not recorded). Some clones in this sample may be carry-over from other donors' samples.

The gene calls are TRBV6-2 or TRBV6-3 and TRBJ2-5; 11 bases align to TRBD2. V shed 2 bases and J 2 bases; nucleotides not matched to a gene: 4. Germline CDR1 and CDR2: MNHEY and SVGEGT. This CDR3 spans 16 amino acids. The CDR3 bases are TGTGCCAGCAGTTACCCGGGACTAGCGGATCAAGAGACCCAGTACTTC. Translated, it gives CASSYPGLADQETQYF.

The chain uses TRBV6-1 and TRBJ2-2; TRBD2 aligns across 14 bases. Trimming took 6 bases from V and 5 from J; bases not matched to a gene: 2. The V gene's germline CDR1 is MNHNS and CDR2 SASEGT. The CDR3 is made up of 15 amino acids. This chain's CDR3 is CASRGLAGETGELFF. CDR3 DNA: TGTGCCAGCAGGGGACTAGCGGGAGAGACCGGGGAGCTGTTTTTT.

This clonotype was seen repeatedly, ten times or more. The chain carries TRBV7-2 and TRBJ2-5; weak D call: TRBD2 (7 bases). CDR3 length: 14 residues. Germline V gene sequence: CDR1 SGHTA, CDR2 FQGNSA. The V end lost 5 bases, the J end lost 3 bases, and 13 bases lay between the germline ends. The CDR3 nucleotides read TGTGCCAGCAGCCCAAAGGGGGGGAAAGAGACCCAGTACTTC. The encoded protein is CASSPKGGKETQYF.

The chain is built from TRBV6-2 or TRBV6-3 and TRBJ1-5; D unresolved. CDR1 is MNHEY and CDR2 is SVGEGT in the germline V gene. CDR3 length equals 10 residues. V lost 6 bases, J lost 5 bases, and 2 bases lay in between. The CDR3 region is CASRYQPQHF. DNA of the CDR3: TGTGCCAGCAGATATCAGCCCCAGCATTTT.

The chain couples TRBV9 to TRBJ1-3, with TRBD1 identical over 7 bases. CDR1 and CDR2 (germline): SGDLS, YYNGEE. V gave up 2 bases and J gave up 1 base; unmatched junction bases: 3. There are 15 residues in the CDR3. The chain's CDR3 is CASSVEGASGNTIYF. In DNA form, the CDR3 reads TGTGCCAGCAGCGTTGAGGGGGCTTCTGGAAACACCATATATTTT. The whole variable domain, filled in from reference TRBV9 and TRBJ1-3, reads DSGVTQTPKHLITATGQRVTLRCSPRSGDLSVYWYQQSLDQGLQFLIQYYNGEERAKGNILERFSAQQFPDLHSELNLSSLELGDSALYFCASSVEGASGNTIYFGEGSWLTVV.

Only a few counts were recorded for this clonotype. V and J are TRBV6-8 and TRBJ2-5; D is uncertain. Germline values: CDR1 MNHGY, CDR2 SAAAGT. This CDR3 comprises 12 residues. Deletions cut 5 bases from V and 4 bases from J, with 8 bases between. CDR3 residues: CASSGHLETQYF. The CDR3 coding sequence is TGTGCCAGCAGTGGCCACTTAGAGACCCAGTACTTC.

This clonotype was observed a handful of times. The V call is TRBV14, the J call TRBJ1-1; unclear D gene. Trimming stripped 3 bases from V and 0 bases from J, with 5 bases between. The CDR3 contains 13 residues. CDR1 is SGHDN, CDR2 FVKESK, per germline. CDR3 loop: CASSHSMNTEAFF. In DNA, the CDR3 is TGTGCCAGCAGCCACAGCATGAACACTGAAGCTTTCTTT.

CDR3 nucleotides: TGTGCCAGCAGCTTAGCGCTAGGGGACGAGCAGTACGTC. Protein sequence: CASSLALGDEQYV. This chain links TRBV7-9 with TRBJ2-7; possible D gene TRBD1, 5 bases. Trimming left V 0 bases short and J 5 bases short, with 8 bases between. CDR1 and CDR2 from the germline V gene are SEHNR and FQNEAQ (reference sequence). This CDR3 comprises 13 residues.

This clonotype showed up many times. The chain has TRBV6-2 or TRBV6-3 and TRBJ1-5; tentatively, D is TRBD1 (6 bases). CDR1 is MNHEY and CDR2 is SVGEGT in the germline V gene. Between the trimmed V and J ends, which lost 2 bases and 6 bases, there was a span of 20 bases. The CDR3 totals 17 residues. CDR3 sequence: CASSYPRGRAAIQPQHF. The CDR3 DNA follows: TGTGCCAGCAGTTACCCCAGGGGCAGGGCTGCGATTCAGCCCCAGCATTTT.

This clonotype has more than one count but fewer than ten. The chain recombines TRBV28 with TRBJ2-7; 7 bases fit TRBD1. The CDR3 contains 16 residues. The germline gives CDR1 MDHEN, CDR2 SYDVKM. V gave up 4 bases and J gave up 3 bases; unmatched junction bases: 12. The CDR3 DNA reads as TGTGCCAGCAGTTGGGAGCGTCGGACAGGAGGCTACGAGCAGTACTTC. Its protein product is CASSWERRTGGYEQYF.

This clonotype showed up many times. The CDR3, as DNA: TGTGCCAGCAGCGGCCGGACAGGGACCGGCTACACCTTC. This codes for CASSGRTGTGYTF. The rearrangement uses TRBV7-8 and TRBJ1-2; 8 bases are shared with TRBD1. The V gene's germline CDR1 is SGHVS and CDR2 FQNEAQ. The CDR3 loop spans 13 amino acids. V lost 5 bases to trimming and J lost 8 bases; unmatched junction nucleotides: 7.

The chain recombines TRBV5-4 with TRBJ2-4; a weak D match, TRBD2 (6 bases). Trimming cost V 3 bases and J 0 bases, with 13 bases left between them. The CDR3 length is 16 residues. Germline V lookup: CDR1 SGHNT, CDR2 YYREEE (reference sequence). This CDR3 reads CASSSRGVLAKNIQYF. As DNA, the CDR3 is TGTGCCAGCAGCTCCCGCGGGGTGCTAGCCAAAAACATTCAGTACTTC.